The 26 T cell receptor beta chains below all came from one sample that was sequenced in a study of beta chain features in type 1 diabetes. Study-level findings and limits: Within each of all four CD4+ subsets, Type 1 diabetes patients had TCRB CDR3s that were moderately but significantly shorter.

Expressed TCRB transcripts were sequenced because the isolated RNA had all been reverse transcribed beforehand. Sequencing was performed with immunoSEQ multiplex PCR; in TCRdb, only in-frame clones are kept and a portion is missing. The profile shows 600,000 to 700,000 clones, approximately 13% of them singletons. No cognate antigen is known for these TCRs. Sequenced input: naive CD4+ T cells from blood. The receptors were gathered from a young man with type 1 diabetes.

This sequence joins TRBV7-2 and TRBJ1-2, with D tentatively TRBD1 (5 bases). The germline V gene has CDR1 SGHTA and CDR2 FQGNSA. Between the trimmed V and J ends, which lost 0 bases and 8 bases, there was a span of 13 bases. This CDR3 contains 14 residues. As DNA, the CDR3 is TGTGCCAGCAGCTTAGCTCAGGGTGAAGGGGGCTACACCTTC. It codes for CASSLAQGEGGYTF.

This rearrangement joins TRBV25-1 to TRBJ2-4; D gene ambiguous. Germline CDR1 MGHDK, CDR2 SYGVNS. CDR3 length: 15 amino acids. V was pared by 8 bases and J by 0 bases, with 14 bases between. For the CDR3, the DNA is TGTGCCAGCCCTACCCCGGCCTTAGCCAAAAACATTCAGTACTTC. Translated: CASPTPALAKNIQYF.

V gene TRBV9 combines with J gene TRBJ1-5; tentative D call: TRBD1 (5 bases). In germline, CDR1 is SGDLS, CDR2 YYNGEE. CDR3 length: 15 residues. The ends were cut back, 3 bases at V and 10 bases at J, with 20 bases in the middle. The CDR3 DNA follows: TGTGCCAGCAGCGGACCCGGGACCCTTGGGACTCCCCAGCATTTT. Its protein product is CASSGPGTLGTPQHF.

This chain links TRBV27 with TRBJ2-2, with TRBD1 matching over 10 bases. The germline V gene encodes CDR1 MNHEY and CDR2 SMNVEV (reference sequence). The CDR3 consists of 15 residues. After removal of 6 bases from V and 5 bases from J, the junction contained 6 bases not matched to a gene. The CDR3 protein is CASRQGTGVTGELFF. The CDR3 nucleotides are TGTGCCAGCAGACAAGGGACAGGGGTGACCGGGGAGCTGTTTTTT.

This clone was counted between two and nine times. This chain uses TRBV9 with TRBJ2-7; D remains ambiguous. This CDR3 comprises 15 residues. CDR1 and CDR2 (germline): SGDLS, YYNGEE. The V end lost 0 bases, the J end lost 5 bases, and 15 bases lay between the germline ends. CDR3 bases: TGTGCCAGCAGCGTAGGTATCGGCTTGGTCCACGAGCAGTACTTC. It encodes CASSVGIGLVHEQYF.

There are a few counts of this clone. The rearrangement uses TRBV4-3 and TRBJ1-5; D gene uncertain. The CDR3 is 13 residues long. Looked up from germline, CDR1 is LGHNA and CDR2 is YSLEER. The V and J ends lost 0 bases and 11 bases respectively, with 11 bases between them. CDR3 residues: CASSQDRDWAQHF. In DNA form, the CDR3 reads TGCGCCAGCAGCCAAGACCGGGATTGGGCCCAGCATTTT.

This clone was observed a few times. The rearrangement joins TRBV6-5 to TRBJ1-2; no firm D call. Trimming stripped 4 bases from V and 4 bases from J, with 16 bases between. The CDR3 loop spans 15 amino acids. In germline, CDR1 is MNHEY, CDR2 SVGAGI. Written as DNA, the CDR3 is TGTGCCAGCAGTTCCCCCTCCCGGGTAGGCTATGGCTACACCTTC. It specifies CASSSPSRVGYGYTF.

A few counts support this clone. CDR3 loop: CASSTGQGLETQYF. For the CDR3, the DNA is TGTGCCAGCAGCACGGGACAGGGGCTCGAGACCCAGTACTTC. The V call is TRBV6-5, the J call TRBJ2-5; TRBD1 agrees at 10 bases. CDR1 and CDR2 from the germline V gene are MNHEY and SVGAGI. Germline trimming cut 6 bases from V and 5 bases from J; bases unmatched to any gene: 6. The CDR3 covers 14 residues.

This chain links TRBV7-2 with TRBJ2-7, with D uncertain. The CDR3 has 11 amino acids. Per the germline V gene, CDR1 is SGHTA and CDR2 is FQGNSA. Trimming pared 7 bases from V and 3 bases from J, leaving 7 bases between. CDR3 sequence: CASTSFYEQYF. CDR3 sequence (DNA): TGTGCCAGCACATCTTTCTACGAGCAGTACTTC.

The rearrangement joins TRBV30 to TRBJ2-5, with a weak D call TRBD2 (5 bases). The V gene's germline CDR1 is GTSNPN and CDR2 SVGIG (reference sequence). The V end lost 2 bases, the J end lost 7 bases, and 14 bases lay between the germline ends. The CDR3 totals 13 residues. The CDR3 nucleotides read TGTGCCTGGAGTCGGGATCCGTCTGGGACCCAGTACTTC. The encoded protein is CAWSRDPSGTQYF.

The chain recombines TRBV7-2 with TRBJ1-2, with 7 nucleotides matching TRBD1. CDR3 length: 14 amino acids. V lost 1 base and J lost 4; bases outside the gene matches: 3. Per germline, CDR1 SGHTA and CDR2 FQGNSA. For the CDR3, the DNA is TGTGCCAGCAGCTTAGAGGGGACAGTCTATGGCTACACCTTC. Amino acid sequence: CASSLEGTVYGYTF.

The chain uses TRBV29-1 and TRBJ2-5, with D uncertain. Trimming stripped 5 bases from V and 1 base from J, with 8 bases between. The V gene's germline CDR1 is SQVTM and CDR2 ANQGSEA. This CDR3 is built from 12 residues. Here the CDR3 reads CSVWPFQETQYF. The CDR3 coding sequence is TGCAGCGTTTGGCCCTTCCAAGAGACCCAGTACTTC.

The rearrangement joins TRBV29-1 to TRBJ2-1; TRBD2 is a possible D gene (6 bases). The CDR3 is 12 amino acids. Germline V gene sequence: CDR1 SQVTM, CDR2 ANQGSEA. Trimming cost V 7 bases and J 8 bases, with 15 bases left between them. The CDR3 nucleotides are TGCAGCGGAAGGGACTCCCCGGATGAGCAGTTCTTC. Translation gives CSGRDSPDEQFF.

This clone was observed a few times. The rearrangement joins TRBV4-2 to TRBJ1-2; TRBD1 aligns across 8 bases. The V segment lost 0 bases and the J segment 5 bases; nucleotides outside the gene matches: 5. The CDR3 consists of 15 residues. The germline CDR1 and CDR2 sequences are LGHNA and YNFKEQ. The CDR3 spells CASSQDRGTGYGYTF. Here the CDR3 DNA reads TGTGCCAGCAGCCAAGATAGGGGGACAGGATATGGCTACACCTTC.

The chain employs TRBV4-2 and TRBJ2-3; D unclear. CDR3 length: 13 residues. V dropped 0 bases and J dropped 8 bases, with 9 bases sitting between them. Germline V gene data show CDR1 as LGHNA and CDR2 as YNFKEQ. CDR3 bases: TGTGCCAGCAGCCAAGATCTCTTGAGTACGCAGTATTTT. Amino acids: CASSQDLLSTQYF.

Only a few counts were recorded for this clone. V gene TRBV15 combines with J gene TRBJ2-1; D perhaps matches TRBD1 (6 bases). In germline, CDR1 is LNHNV, CDR2 YYDKDF (reference sequence). CDR3 length: 15 amino acids. V was cut by 2 bases and J by 12 bases, with 20 bases left in between. The CDR3: CATSRLPGTRTGQFF. The CDR3 nucleotides are TGTGCCACCAGCAGACTGCCCGGGACAAGAACGGGGCAGTTCTTC.

The CDR3 bases are TGTGCCAGCAGAGACGGACAGGGCTATTGGTATGGCTACACCTTC. Encoded protein: CASRDGQGYWYGYTF. V gene TRBV6-5 combines with J gene TRBJ1-2, with 8 positions matching TRBD1. The CDR3 runs 15 residues. Germline values: CDR1 MNHEY, CDR2 SVGAGI. J was trimmed by 5 bases and V by 6 bases; bases with no gene match: 11.

This clone was counted a few times. The chain links TRBV18 to TRBJ1-2; D call uncertain. Germline V gene data show CDR1 as KGHSH and CDR2 as LQKENI. V gave up 2 bases and J gave up 7 bases, with 14 bases separating them. The CDR3 is 14 residues long. The CDR3 protein is CASSPEVLDGGYTF. The CDR3 region has the DNA TGTGCCAGCTCACCAGAGGTTCTAGACGGTGGCTACACCTTC.

This clone was observed a few times. The rearrangement links TRBV7-2 to TRBJ1-2; 7 nucleotides agree with TRBD1. This CDR3 region has 13 residues. CDR1 and CDR2 from the germline V gene are SGHTA and FQGNSA. The V and J ends lost 5 bases and 8 bases, in that order; junction bases with no gene match: 8. The CDR3: CASSPDREWGYTF. The CDR3 DNA follows: TGTGCCAGCAGCCCCGACAGGGAGTGGGGCTACACCTTC.

This clone appeared a few times. The CDR3 sequence is CASSFRTGANTEAFF. In DNA, the CDR3 is TGTGCCAGCAGTTTTAGGACAGGAGCGAACACTGAAGCTTTCTTT. This rearrangement joins TRBV7-9 to TRBJ1-1; 7 bases are a match to TRBD1. This CDR3 comprises 15 residues. The trim removed 6 bases at V and 1 base at J, leaving 8 bases unmatched. CDR1 is SEHNR and CDR2 is FQNEAQ in the germline V gene (reference sequence).

The chain is built from TRBV5-4 and TRBJ1-3; D gene uncertain. The CDR3 spans 16 residues. The germline V gene has CDR1 SGHNT and CDR2 YYREEE (reference sequence). With 0 bases removed from V and 0 bases from J, the gap between germline ends came to 10 bases. CDR3 amino acids: CASSLGGLSSGNTIYF. CDR3 coding DNA: TGTGCCAGCAGCTTGGGGGGATTAAGCTCTGGAAACACCATATATTTT.

The chain is built from TRBV7-9 and TRBJ2-4; D might be TRBD1 (5 bases). There are 15 residues in the CDR3. Trimming pared 5 bases from V and 1 base from J, leaving 12 bases between. Germline V lookup: CDR1 SEHNR, CDR2 FQNEAQ (reference sequence). In DNA, the CDR3 is TGTGCCAGCAGCCCAGGGTTGGTGGCCAAAAACATTCAGTACTTC. Translation gives CASSPGLVAKNIQYF. The variable domain in full, completed from reference TRBV7-9 and TRBJ2-4, reads DTGVSQNPRHKITKRGQNVTFRCDPISEHNRLYWYRQTLGQGPEFLTYFQNEAQLEKSRLLSDRFSAERPKGSFSTLEIQRTEQGDSAMYLCASSPGLVAKNIQYFGAGTRLSVL.

This clone was seen more than once but under ten times. The chain carries TRBV4-2 and TRBJ2-5, with D perhaps matching TRBD2 (6 bases). The CDR3 is 16 amino acids. The V and J ends lost 1 base and 0 bases respectively, with 12 bases between them. The germline V gene has CDR1 LGHNA and CDR2 YNFKEQ. The chain's CDR3 is CASSQGGGEYQETQYF. The CDR3, as DNA: TGTGCCAGCAGCCAAGGCGGCGGGGAGTACCAAGAGACCCAGTACTTC.

In its sample, this clone was seen a few times. The CDR3 is CASSLTRGQRSPLHF. DNA for the CDR3: TGTGCCAGCAGCTTAACCAGGGGGCAACGATCACCCCTCCACTTT. The chain couples TRBV7-8 to TRBJ1-6, with 8 positions matching TRBD1. The V segment lost 2 bases and the J segment 10 bases; nucleotides outside the gene matches: 7. The CDR3 is made up of 15 amino acids. Germline assignment: CDR1 SGHVS and CDR2 FQNEAQ.

This clone has just a few counts. This chain joins TRBV7-2 and TRBJ2-3; 7 nucleotides line up with TRBD2. The J segment lost 5 bases and the V segment lost 2 bases, leaving 7 bases of the junction unmatched. CDR1 and CDR2 from the germline V gene are SGHTA and FQGNSA. The CDR3 sequence is 15 residues long. This CDR3 is CASSLSSGQGDTQYF. The CDR3 DNA sequence: TGTGCCAGCAGCTTAAGTAGCGGGCAGGGAGATACGCAGTATTTT.

The chain is built from TRBV15 and TRBJ2-3; D gene uncertain. The germline V and J ends were trimmed by 1 base and 0 bases, with 17 bases remaining between them. In germline, CDR1 is LNHNV, CDR2 YYDKDF (reference sequence). There are 18 residues in the CDR3. CDR3 amino acids: CATSRGRADWSSTDTQYF. CDR3 DNA: TGTGCCACCAGCAGAGGAAGGGCAGATTGGTCTAGCACAGATACGCAGTATTTT. The variable domain in full, with the rest retrieved from reference TRBV15 and TRBJ2-3, is DAMVIQNPRYQVTQFGKPVTLSCSQTLNHNVMYWYQQKSSQAPKLLFHYYDKDFNNEADTPDNFQSRRPNTSFCFLDIRSPGLGDTAMYLCATSRGRADWSSTDTQYFGPGTRLTVL.